The rows below give T cell receptor beta chains drawn from one sample of a study of T cell responses to AZD1222 COVID-19 vaccine. Profiling relied on immunoSEQ multiplex PCR, and the TCRdb table lists in-frame clones only, not all of them. This table has roughly 150,000 clones, roughly 91% appearing once. This specimen was peripheral blood, taken 28 days after the second AZD1222 dose. The receptors stem from an adult who received the AZD1222 COVID-19 vaccine. Each CDR3 is given without its conserved first and last residue.

>TRBV6-2/TRBV6-3|TRBJ1-1
ASSYSFRMNTEAF
>TRBV11-2|TRBJ2-2
ASSLGSGGNTGELF
>TRBV7-8|TRBJ2-7
ASSLMFRGTGSSYEQY
>TRBV29-1|TRBJ2-5
SVVVGTGMETQY
>TRBV28|TRBJ1-2
ASTVTGEEYGYT
>TRBV25-1|TRBJ2-1
ASRDTETNEQF
>TRBV7-8|TRBJ2-7
ASSLGSAGGTYEQY
>TRBV5-1|TRBJ1-2
ASSLVAGRVPGSYGYT
>TRBV18|TRBJ2-5
ASSTDPPETQY
>TRBV28|TRBJ1-6
ASSRRRGRVNSPLH
>TRBV9|TRBJ1-1
ASSVMTSDGAF
>TRBV5-1|TRBJ2-1
ASSFPAGASYNEQF
>TRBV29-1|TRBJ1-2
SVGSGGEDGYT
>TRBV4-1|TRBJ1-1
ASSHHRGNTEAF
>TRBV5-1|TRBJ2-1
ASSQNGDNEQF
>TRBV27|TRBJ2-7
ASSLKPPSSYEQY
>TRBV18|TRBJ1-1
ASSPTDRANTEAF
>TRBV6-2/TRBV6-3|TRBJ1-1
ASSYPGRQGKNTEAF
>TRBV28|TRBJ2-5
ASTPFGTAQETQY
>TRBV27|TRBJ1-2
ASSYDSNYGYT
>TRBV5-1|TRBJ2-7
ASSDQDGSYEQY
>TRBV6-4|TRBJ2-2
ASKGAAGELF
>TRBV4-1|TRBJ1-1
ASSQVQGWTEAF
>TRBV13|TRBJ2-1
ASSTSFGGYEQF
>TRBV2|TRBJ1-2
ASSERGWDFYGYT
>TRBV11-1|TRBJ2-2
ASSHNTGELF
>TRBV19|TRBJ2-2
ASSLHGGGSNTGELF
>TRBV7-9|TRBJ2-6
ASSFLTLAGANVLT
>TRBV14|TRBJ1-4
ASSQEASPGEKLF
>TRBV5-4|TRBJ2-7
ASSLMGAPY
>TRBV19|TRBJ2-2
ASSIKLGPLGTGELF
>TRBV7-2|TRBJ1-2
ASRPRQGIRLGGYT
>TRBV7-8|TRBJ1-2
ASSLYGYEVIDYT
>TRBV19|TRBJ1-6
ASSIGDRGLSPLH
>TRBV19|TRBJ1-5
ASSIATDGPQH
>TRBV29-1|TRBJ1-1
SVDGTMNTEAF
>TRBV6-5|TRBJ1-4
ASSNTGMGSQKLF
>TRBV5-5|TRBJ2-7
ASNPSYEQY
>TRBV28|TRBJ1-5
ASRLGISQPQH
>TRBV6-1|TRBJ2-1
ASSDGLAGDAEQF
>TRBV2|TRBJ1-1
ANKLDKILIGEAF
>TRBV21-1|TRBJ1-3
ASSQRGGGNTIY
>TRBV28|TRBJ1-2
ASRQDRRGYT
>TRBV19|TRBJ1-5
ASSTQGSVGNQPQH
>TRBV2|TRBJ2-7
ASGFGQYEQY
>TRBV9|TRBJ1-2
ASSVVEKANYGYT
>TRBV19|TRBJ2-1
ASRIAEPSYNEQF
>TRBV3-1/TRBV3-2|TRBJ1-4
ASSQAQGAGEKLF